The 26 T cell receptor beta chains below were found in one sample sequenced in a study of CXCR3-negative and CXCR3-positive naive CD8 T cells. Study results and caveats: CXCR3-positive naive cells carried more hydrophobic TRB CDR3s than CXCR3-negative naive cells did.

TRB cDNA was prepared as libraries by UMI-labeled 5' RACE. TCRdb re-called the 5' RACE reads; every CDR3 protein appears as one record, without DNA. This sample's table reports several thousand distinct CDR3 sequences. Their recognized antigens are unknown. The specimen sequenced was naive CXCR3+ CD8+ T cells from blood. The sample's subset: CD45RO-CCR7+CD27+CD95- naive CD8+ T cells expressing CXCR3 (TNR3+). The receptor set was obtained from a human donor in good health. Some clones in this sample may be carry-over from other donors' samples.

CDR3 protein: CASSLAASRHNEQFF. The V gene is TRBV7-9, the J gene TRBJ2-1. The CDR3 sequence is 15 residues long. Germline CDR1 reads SEHNR; CDR2 reads FQNEAQ (reference sequence).

This chain connects TRBV5-1 to TRBJ2-7; TCRdb indicates TRBD1, and absent DNA this call remains unverified. Looked up from germline, CDR1 is SGHRS and CDR2 is YFSETQ. This CDR3 contains 15 residues. The CDR3 sequence: CASSPGQSSSYEQYF.

The genes are TRBV4-1 and TRBJ1-1. CDR3 length: 14 residues. Germline CDR1 MGHRA, CDR2 YSYEKL. The CDR3 reads CASSPALLNTEAFF.

According to its frequency, this clonotype is medium-sized. V usage is TRBV6-6 and J usage is TRBJ1-3; TCRdb's D call, TRBD1, is unchecked because there is no DNA. Germline CDR1 and CDR2: MNHNY and SVGAGI (reference sequence). This CDR3 contains 15 residues. This CDR3 is CASSSTGSGGNTIYF.

This clonotype is deemed medium-sized by its frequency. CDR3 region: CATSTIQGDDEQFF. The V gene is TRBV15, the J gene TRBJ2-1; no DNA is available, so the TRBD1 call from TCRdb remains unchecked. This CDR3 spans 14 amino acids. Germline-derived CDR1 and CDR2 are LNHNV and YYDKDF (reference sequence).

The J gene is TRBJ1-2, the V gene TRBV20-1; TCRdb reports TRBD1, a call that lacks DNA to check it against. The germline V gene encodes CDR1 DFQATT and CDR2 SNEGSKA (reference sequence). This CDR3 has 13 residues. The CDR3 protein is CSAPRTDVYGYTF.

This clonotype is medium-sized (0.01 to 0.1%) by frequency. CDR3 in amino acids: CASSPGTLEAFF. The chain combines TRBV6-6 with TRBJ1-1; the D call from TCRdb, TRBD1, cannot be confirmed without DNA. This CDR3 region has 12 residues. CDR1 and CDR2 (germline): MNHNY, SVGAGI (reference sequence).

The rearrangement uses TRBV7-2 and TRBJ1-4; the TCRdb D gene call, TRBD1, has no DNA to confirm it. The CDR3 is 15 amino acids. The germline V gene encodes CDR1 SGHTA and CDR2 FQGNSA. The CDR3 region is CASSTTGLTNEKLFF.

This chain connects TRBV6-6 to TRBJ2-1. CDR3 length: 11 amino acids. Germline CDR1 and CDR2: MNHNY and SVGAGI (reference sequence). The CDR3 sequence: CASSANNEQFF.

This clonotype is medium-sized (0.01 to 0.1%) by frequency. The gene calls are TRBV19 and TRBJ1-1; as DNA is missing, the TRBD1 call by TCRdb cannot be tested. Germline CDR1 reads LNHDA; CDR2 reads SQIVND (reference sequence). This CDR3 comprises 15 residues. The CDR3 sequence: CASSIQQGMNTEAFF.

This clonotype is identified as medium-sized (0.01 to 0.1%) from frequency. The chain is built from TRBV6-7 and TRBJ2-1; the TCRdb call, TRBD2, lacks DNA for checking. TRBV6-7 belongs to the ORF category, with a function that is uncertain. The CDR3 consists of 19 residues. The CDR3: CAHYDNPTSGAHSYNEQFF.

The V gene is TRBV7-9, the J gene TRBJ2-7; TCRdb's D call of TRBD1 is untestable without DNA. The CDR3 has 15 amino acids. Germline CDR1 is SEHNR and CDR2 is FQNEAQ (reference sequence). CDR3 amino acids: CASSFPTGGFYEQYF.

This clonotype is called medium-sized based on its frequency. The chain employs TRBV25-1 and TRBJ2-1. The length of the CDR3 is 11 residues. Germline assignment: CDR1 MGHDK and CDR2 SYGVNS. The CDR3: CASSGANEQFF.

The J gene is TRBJ2-5, the V gene TRBV7-9; as DNA is missing, the TRBD2 call by TCRdb cannot be tested. This CDR3 is built from 17 residues. Germline V gene sequence: CDR1 SEHNR, CDR2 FQNEAQ (reference sequence). CDR3 in amino acids: CASSSAAEGFLQETQYF.

The J gene is TRBJ1-1, the V gene TRBV6-2 or TRBV6-3; TCRdb returns TRBD1, unconfirmable since there is no DNA. Germline CDR1 reads MNHEY; CDR2 reads SVGEGT. The CDR3 is 15 amino acids. CDR3 sequence: CASSLVGEPGAEAFF.

This clonotype counts as medium-sized by frequency. The V call is TRBV12-3 or TRBV12-4, the J call TRBJ2-5; TCRdb names TRBD2, which stays unverified in the absence of DNA. The CDR3 contains 16 residues. CDR3 protein: CASSDPGLAGLETQYF.

J is TRBJ2-1 and V is TRBV29-1; without DNA, the TCRdb call of TRBD1 cannot be checked. This CDR3 is 12 amino acids long. Germline V lookup: CDR1 SQVTM, CDR2 ANQGSEA. The CDR3 spells CSVEQGNREQFF.

By frequency, this clonotype is medium-sized (0.01 to 0.1%). This chain links TRBV7-8 with TRBJ2-7; the TCRdb call, TRBD1, lacks DNA for checking. CDR1 and CDR2 (germline): SGHVS, FQNEAQ. The CDR3 contains 12 residues. This chain's CDR3 is CASSLLGDEQYF.

The CDR3: CASSLEAPTYEQYF. The chain employs TRBV5-1 and TRBJ2-7. The CDR3 length is 14 residues. Germline values: CDR1 SGHRS, CDR2 YFSETQ. Supplemented by reference TRBV5-1 and TRBJ2-7, the full variable domain reads KAGVTQTPRYLIKTRGQQVTLSCSPISGHRSVSWYQQTPGQGLQFLFEYFSETQRNKGNFPGRFSGRQFSNSRSEMNVSTLELGDSALYLCASSLEAPTYEQYFGPGTRLTVT.

This chain links TRBV27 with TRBJ1-6; absent DNA, TCRdb's TRBD1 call cannot be checked. The CDR3 extends over 15 amino acids. The germline V gene encodes CDR1 MNHEY and CDR2 SMNVEV (reference sequence). The chain's CDR3 is CASSARPRSNAPLHF.

This clonotype is deemed medium-sized by its frequency. This chain connects TRBV7-8 to TRBJ1-2; TCRdb's assignment of TRBD1 cannot be checked, as there is no DNA. The CDR3 length is 18 residues. In germline, CDR1 is SGHVS, CDR2 FQNEAQ. This CDR3 reads CASSWRTELMGLKDGYTF.

According to its frequency, this clonotype is medium-sized. V and J are TRBV29-1 and TRBJ2-1; without DNA, the TCRdb call of TRBD2 cannot be checked. The CDR3 length is 16 residues. Germline loops: CDR1 SQVTM, CDR2 ANQGSEA. The CDR3 protein is CSVEGLAGGPYNEQFF.

This clonotype registers medium-sized (0.01 to 0.1%) by frequency. J is TRBJ2-1 and V is TRBV13. The CDR3 is made up of 16 amino acids. CDR1 and CDR2 from the germline V gene are PRHDT and FYEKMQ (reference sequence). This CDR3 is CASSSREGTSYNEQFF. The full variable domain, completed using reference TRBV13 and TRBJ2-1, is AAGVIQSPRHLIKEKRETATLKCYPIPRHDTVYWYQQGPGQDPQFLISFYEKMQSDKGSIPDRFSAQQFSDYHSELNMSSLELGDSALYFCASSSREGTSYNEQFFGPGTRLTVL.

Considering frequency, this clonotype is medium-sized (0.01 to 0.1%). The gene calls are TRBV29-1 and TRBJ1-2; lacking DNA, the TRBD1 call made by TCRdb goes unchecked. CDR3 size: 13 residues. Germline V lookup: CDR1 SQVTM, CDR2 ANQGSEA. The chain's CDR3 is CSASRQEPYGYTF.

This clonotype ranks as medium-sized in terms of frequency. V and J are TRBV6-2 or TRBV6-3 and TRBJ2-1. CDR3 length: 13 residues. Per the germline V gene, CDR1 is MNHEY and CDR2 is SVGEGT. CDR3 amino acids: CASSYLSYNEQFF.

This clonotype is classed as medium-sized by frequency. This sequence joins TRBV7-9 and TRBJ2-3; TCRdb gives TRBD1 as the D gene, but with no DNA this cannot be confirmed. Germline CDR1 SEHNR, CDR2 FQNEAQ (reference sequence). There are 16 residues in the CDR3. CDR3 sequence: CASSTTGRYDVDTQYF.